The clone carrying this T cell receptor beta chain was detected many times. This sample is drawn from a study of neurological immune-mediated disorders. Time point: longitudinal time-point 1 (baseline). Individuals who volunteered at a blood bank located in Maryland, USA, made up the group of healthy controls. The unsorted libraries had their origin in 2 million PBMCs stored at -80 C. One entry per CDR3 protein results from TCRdb running MiXCR on the 5' RACE reads. The data hold approximately 46,000 distinct CDR3 sequences, with more than 8.5% observed a single time. From germline, CDR1 is SGDLS and CDR2 YYNGEE. This CDR3 has 15 residues. J gave up 2 bases and V 0 bases, and 3 bases lay outside the gene matches.

The sequencing input was PBMCs. The gene calls are TRBV9 and TRBJ2-3; the match to TRBD2 covers 7 bases. The origin of this receptor is a woman aged 40 to 50 in good health. CDR3 loop: CASSVGSGNTDTQYF. The CDR3 DNA reads as TGTGCCAGCAGCGTAGGCAGCGGGAACACAGATACGCAGTATTTT. The full variable domain, completed using reference TRBV9 and TRBJ2-3, is DSGVTQTPKHLITATGQRVTLRCSPRSGDLSVYWYQQSLDQGLQFLIQYYNGEERAKGNILERFSAQQFPDLHSELNLSSLELGDSALYFCASSVGSGNTDTQYFGPGTRLTVL.